These 25 T cell receptor beta chains were sequenced from one sample in a study of T cell responses to AZD1222 COVID-19 vaccine. The assay was immunoSEQ multiplex PCR, and TCRdb's table has in-frame clones only and misses some. The table shows roughly 150,000 clones, with 88% occurring only once. Specimen: peripheral blood, collected 28 days after the second AZD1222 dose. The receptors shown here come from an adult who received the AZD1222 COVID-19 vaccine.

The chain uses TRBV2 and TRBJ2-2; no definite D call. Trimming removed 3 bases at V and 0 bases at J, with 8 bases between. The germline CDR1 and CDR2 sequences are SNHLY and FYNNEI. The CDR3 covers 15 residues. DNA of the CDR3: TGTGCCAGCAGTGAGCACAACGCGAACACCGGGGAGCTGTTTTTT. Amino acid sequence: CASSEHNANTGELFF.

The CDR3 region has the DNA TGTGCCAGTAGTATAGATCGGGACCCCTATGGCTACACCTTC. It translates to CASSIDRDPYGYTF. The chain joins TRBV19 to TRBJ1-2; possibly TRBD1 for D (5 bases). Germline CDR1 reads LNHDA; CDR2 reads SQIVND (reference sequence). The V gene lost 0 bases and the J gene lost 4 bases, with 9 bases spanning the gap. There are 14 residues in the CDR3.

This clone has a single count. The gene calls are TRBV19 and TRBJ1-2, with D unclear. V was trimmed by 7 bases and J by 7 bases, leaving 19 bases between them. This CDR3 is 14 amino acids long. CDR1 and CDR2 (germline): LNHDA, SQIVND (reference sequence). The CDR3, as DNA: TGTGCCAGTAAGAACAATGAAAAGGGAGGTGGCTACACCTTC. Its translation is CASKNNEKGGGYTF.

The chain is built from TRBV2 and TRBJ2-3; D is unresolved. This CDR3 has 14 amino acids. The V end was cut by 6 bases, the J end by 5 bases, with 15 bases between. CDR1 is SNHLY and CDR2 is FYNNEI in the germline V gene. This CDR3 reads CASSLQLPGDTQYF. The CDR3, as DNA: TGTGCCAGCAGCCTTCAACTCCCCGGAGATACGCAGTATTTT.

The chain links TRBV28 to TRBJ1-1; no firm D call. The CDR3 has 12 amino acids. Germline lookup yields CDR1 MDHEN and CDR2 SYDVKM. The germline V and J ends were trimmed by 5 bases and 10 bases, with 14 bases remaining between them. For the CDR3, the DNA is TGTGCCAGCAGTGGGAGGAACAGAAGAGCTTTCTTT. Translated: CASSGRNRRAFF.

The chain is built from TRBV19 and TRBJ1-4, with D possibly TRBD1 on 5 matching bases. The CDR3 is 13 amino acids. Germline V gene sequence: CDR1 LNHDA, CDR2 SQIVND (reference sequence). V was clipped by 5 bases and J by 7 bases, with 11 bases between them. The CDR3 nucleotides read TGTGCCAGTAGTGGGTCGGGGCGTGAAAAACTGTTTTTT. Its protein product is CASSGSGREKLFF.

CDR3 DNA: TGTGCCAGCAGGTTACAGGGTTCCTACGAGCAGTACTTC. It codes for CASRLQGSYEQYF. This chain joins TRBV27 and TRBJ2-7; D perhaps matches TRBD1 (6 bases). This CDR3 spans 13 amino acids. Germline CDR1 reads MNHEY; CDR2 reads SMNVEV (reference sequence). Trimming shortened V by 6 bases and J by 1 base, and 10 bases separated the two germline ends.

The gene calls are TRBV6-1 and TRBJ2-3, with D possibly matching TRBD1 (5 bases). This CDR3 has 13 amino acids. Trimming left V 11 bases short and J 1 base short, with 13 bases between. Germline CDR1 is MNHNS and CDR2 is SASEGT. CDR3: CALQVGGTDTQYF. The CDR3 coding sequence is TGTGCCTTACAGGTTGGTGGCACAGATACGCAGTATTTT.

CDR3 residues: CAISGADSNQPQHF. The CDR3 DNA is TGTGCCATCAGTGGGGCAGATAGCAATCAGCCCCAGCATTTT. The chain has TRBV10-3 and TRBJ1-5; D ambiguous. The CDR3 runs 14 residues. Trimming removed 4 bases at V and 0 bases at J, with 7 bases between. The germline gives CDR1 ENHRY, CDR2 SYGVKD.

This chain connects TRBV7-3 to TRBJ1-1; tentatively, D is TRBD1 (5 bases). The CDR3 has 12 residues. Germline CDR1 and CDR2: SGHTA and FQGTGA. The ends were cut back, 6 bases at V and 1 base at J, with 6 bases in the middle. The DNA of the CDR3 is TGTGCCAGCAGTACAGGGAACACTGAAGCTTTCTTT. It codes for CASSTGNTEAFF.

J is TRBJ2-1 and V is TRBV2, with 10 nucleotides matching TRBD2. V lost 8 bases to trimming and J lost 8 bases; unmatched junction nucleotides: 12. Germline lookup yields CDR1 SNHLY and CDR2 FYNNEI. The CDR3 loop spans 15 amino acids. As DNA, the CDR3 is TGTGCCAGCCGAATGCCGGGACTAGCGATCCATGAGCAGTTCTTC. Translation gives CASRMPGLAIHEQFF. Full variable domain (outside the CDR3, taken from reference TRBV2 and TRBJ2-1): EPEVTQTPSHQVTQMGQEVILRCVPISNHLYFYWYRQILGQKVEFLVSFYNNEISEKSEIFDDQFSVERPDGSNFTLKIRSTKLEDSAMYFCASRMPGLAIHEQFFGPGTRLTVL.

The chain uses TRBV28 and TRBJ1-2, with 10 bases aligning to TRBD1. This CDR3 spans 14 amino acids. The V gene's germline CDR1 is MDHEN and CDR2 SYDVKM. V was clipped by 3 bases and J by 4 bases; unmatched bases: 2. The CDR3 DNA sequence: TGTGCCAGCAGTTTTGGGACAGGGGTCTATGGCTACACCTTC. Translation: CASSFGTGVYGYTF.

The V gene is TRBV28, the J gene TRBJ1-5; 8 bases line up with TRBD1. CDR3 size: 14 residues. Germline V gene data show CDR1 as MDHEN and CDR2 as SYDVKM. The trim removed 7 bases at V and 6 bases at J, leaving 8 bases unmatched. The DNA of the CDR3 is TGTGCCAGCATTCGAGGACAGGGCTTTCAGCCCCAGCATTTT. Translating gives CASIRGQGFQPQHF.

This clone came up a few times. The chain combines TRBV7-9 with TRBJ1-5; D is undetermined. This CDR3 is built from 14 residues. V was clipped by 1 base and J by 1 base, with 5 bases between them. CDR1 SEHNR and CDR2 FQNEAQ come from the germline V gene (reference sequence). The CDR3 nucleotides read TGTGCCAGCAGCTTAGGCACGAGCAATCAGCCCCAGCATTTT. It is translated as CASSLGTSNQPQHF. The variable domain in full, completed from reference TRBV7-9 and TRBJ1-5, reads DTGVSQNPRHKITKRGQNVTFRCDPISEHNRLYWYRQTLGQGPEFLTYFQNEAQLEKSRLLSDRFSAERPKGSFSTLEIQRTEQGDSAMYLCASSLGTSNQPQHFGDGTRLSIL.

This clone has a handful of counts. The V gene is TRBV9, the J gene TRBJ2-7; D unclear. V shed 1 base and J shed 3 bases, with 17 bases lying between them. The CDR3 totals 16 residues. CDR1 SGDLS and CDR2 YYNGEE come from the germline V gene. DNA for the CDR3: TGTGCCAGCAGCGTATCGTCTGTACGGACGGACTACGAGCAGTACTTC. Amino acid sequence: CASSVSSVRTDYEQYF.

The rearrangement links TRBV15 to TRBJ1-2, with 9 bases identical to TRBD1. Germline-derived CDR1 and CDR2 are LNHNV and YYDKDF (reference sequence). Trimming at V came to 4 bases and at J to 7 bases, leaving 13 bases not matched to a gene. The CDR3 contains 16 residues. The chain's CDR3 is CATSISGTGWSGGYTF. In nucleotides, the CDR3 is TGTGCCACCAGCATATCCGGGACAGGGTGGTCGGGTGGCTACACCTTC.

CDR3 in amino acids: CASSYVSLGSKNIQYF. CDR3 bases: TGTGCCAGCAGTTACGTTTCTTTGGGCAGCAAAAACATTCAGTACTTC. This chain joins TRBV6-2 or TRBV6-3 and TRBJ2-4; D is undetermined. V was pared by 2 bases and J by 3 bases, with 14 bases between. The CDR3 spans 16 residues. Germline values: CDR1 MNHEY, CDR2 SVGEGT.

Only a few counts were recorded for this clone. The chain joins TRBV7-9 to TRBJ1-1, with D perhaps TRBD1 (5 bases). CDR1 and CDR2 (germline): SEHNR, FQNEAQ (reference sequence). The CDR3 is 12 amino acids. With 5 bases removed from V and 5 bases from J, the gap between germline ends came to 9 bases. Written as DNA, the CDR3 is TGTGCCAGCAGCACATGGGGGACTGAAGCTTTCTTT. As protein: CASSTWGTEAFF.

V and J are TRBV7-2 and TRBJ2-7, with 8 nucleotides matching TRBD1. This CDR3 has 14 residues. Trimming removed 6 bases from V and 0 bases from J; junction bases left unmatched: 4. The germline V gene encodes CDR1 SGHTA and CDR2 FQGNSA. In DNA, the CDR3 is TGTGCCAGCAGTTACAGGGGGGACTCCTACGAGCAGTACTTC. It is translated as CASSYRGDSYEQYF. Complete variable domain (other parts from reference TRBV7-2 and TRBJ2-7): GAGVSQSPSNKVTEKGKDVELRCDPISGHTALYWYRQSLGQGLEFLIYFQGNSAPDKSGLPSDRFSAERTGGSVSTLTIQRTQQEDSAVYLCASSYRGDSYEQYFGPGTRLTVT.

The chain recombines TRBV28 with TRBJ2-7; 13 bases match TRBD2. Losses at the gene ends were 6 bases for V and 7 bases for J; bases not matched to a gene: 9. This CDR3 comprises 15 residues. CDR1 MDHEN and CDR2 SYDVKM come from the germline V gene. CDR3 protein: CASRAGLAGVREQYF. DNA of the CDR3: TGTGCCAGCAGGGCCGGACTAGCGGGGGTTAGGGAGCAGTACTTC.

The gene calls are TRBV19 and TRBJ1-3, with TRBD1 as a possible D gene (5 bases). The CDR3 has 14 amino acids. Germline-derived CDR1 and CDR2 are LNHDA and SQIVND (reference sequence). Trimming removed 11 bases from V and 4 bases from J, with 18 bases in between. As DNA, the CDR3 is TGTGCCGTCAAAGGGGCGTCTTCAGGAAACACCATATATTTT. Translation gives CAVKGASSGNTIYF.

The chain has TRBV5-4 and TRBJ2-7; 10 bases align to TRBD2. V gave up 3 bases and J gave up 7 bases; unmatched junction bases: 10. Per the germline V gene, CDR1 is SGHNT and CDR2 is YYREEE (reference sequence). This CDR3 spans 15 amino acids. The CDR3 loop reads CASSSGLADREEQYF. DNA of the CDR3: TGTGCCAGCAGCTCTGGACTAGCGGACAGAGAGGAGCAGTACTTC.

The genes are TRBV5-1 and TRBJ2-3; tentative D call: TRBD2 (6 bases). Deletions cut 4 bases from V and 8 bases from J, with 14 bases between. The CDR3 runs to 13 residues. From germline, CDR1 is SGHRS and CDR2 YFSETQ. This CDR3 reads CASSMAGMGTQYF. CDR3 DNA sequence: TGCGCCAGCAGCATGGCGGGAATGGGTACGCAGTATTTT.

This clone was seen just once. V is TRBV7-3 and J is TRBJ1-1, with D maybe TRBD1 (6 bases). Trimming left V 5 bases short and J 3 bases short, with 16 bases between. The CDR3 has 15 amino acids. Germline V lookup: CDR1 SGHTA, CDR2 FQGTGA. DNA of the CDR3: TGTGCCAGCAGCAAAGAGGGGGGGCAGTACACTGAAGCTTTCTTT. It yields the protein CASSKEGGQYTEAFF.

A single count supports this clone. A junction boundary mismatches the germline segment, possibly from a read error. The rearrangement uses TRBV10-3 and TRBJ1-2; a weak D match, TRBD1 (6 bases). The CDR3 is made up of 13 amino acids. Germline CDR1 and CDR2: ENHRY and SYGVKD. For the CDR3, the DNA is TGTGCCATCAGTGAGTCCCGCGGAGGGGGGCACGCCTTC. The encoded protein is CAISESRGGGHAF.